These 23 T cell receptor beta chains were sequenced from one sample in a study of memory CD8 T cells in hepatitis C reinfection. The sample's time point: pre-reinfection, 55 to 20 weeks before reinfection detection. TCR sequencing was done directly ex vivo on sorted cells, without expansion in vitro. The assay was immunoSEQ multiplex PCR, and TCRdb's table has in-frame clones only and misses some. The table includes over 50,000 clones, 89% detected once. Material: naive CD8+ T cells sorted from blood. The receptors derive from a man between 18 and 29 years old with hepatitis C virus infection.

The genes are TRBV6-1 and TRBJ2-6; D gene unclear. This CDR3 spans 14 amino acids. The V gene's germline CDR1 is MNHNS and CDR2 SASEGT. Trimming left V 5 bases short and J 0 bases short, with 5 bases between. The CDR3 nucleotides read TGTGCCAGCAGTTCGTTCTCTGGGGCCAACGTCCTGACTTTC. Residues: CASSSFSGANVLTF.

V and J are TRBV7-8 and TRBJ2-1; a possible D gene is TRBD1 (7 bases). V was cut by 1 base and J by 7 bases, with 14 bases left in between. The CDR3 totals 15 residues. Germline CDR1 and CDR2: SGHVS and FQNEAQ. The DNA for the CDR3 is TGTGCCAGCAGCTTAGTGGAGGGGGCCGGGAATGAGCAGTTCTTC. It codes for CASSLVEGAGNEQFF.

The chain links TRBV9 to TRBJ2-3, with 13 bases lining up with TRBD2. This CDR3 comprises 18 residues. The J segment lost 2 bases and the V segment lost 4 bases, leaving 10 bases of the junction unmatched. The germline gives CDR1 SGDLS, CDR2 YYNGEE. The CDR3 spells CASSSGLAGPSSTDTQYF. In nucleotides, the CDR3 is TGTGCCAGCAGCTCGGGACTAGCGGGGCCCAGCTCCACAGATACGCAGTATTTT.

The chain uses TRBV4-1 and TRBJ2-7, with D tentatively TRBD2 (6 bases). CDR3 length equals 12 residues. The germline CDR1 and CDR2 sequences are MGHRA and YSYEKL. Trimming took 4 bases from V and 3 from J, leaving 7 bases between them. The CDR3 loop reads CASSPAGYEQYF. In DNA form, the CDR3 reads TGCGCCAGCAGCCCAGCGGGCTACGAGCAGTACTTC.

This rearrangement joins TRBV10-3 to TRBJ1-4; TRBD1 aligns across 8 bases. Germline V gene data show CDR1 as ENHRY and CDR2 as SYGVKD. The CDR3 runs 17 residues. Germline trimming cut 3 bases from V and 0 bases from J; bases unmatched to any gene: 6. The CDR3 reads CAISEQGGPATNEKLFF. In DNA form, the CDR3 reads TGTGCCATCAGTGAACAGGGGGGACCCGCAACTAATGAAAAACTGTTTTTT.

The chain combines TRBV6-6 with TRBJ2-7; TRBD2 matches at 11 bases. With 4 bases clipped from V and 7 bases from J, the junction kept 3 bases outside the gene matches. Germline V lookup: CDR1 MNHNY, CDR2 SVGAGI (reference sequence). This CDR3 is built from 13 residues. The CDR3 reads CASSWVAGGEQYF. CDR3 sequence (DNA): TGTGCCAGCAGTTGGGTAGCGGGAGGGGAGCAGTACTTC.

This chain uses TRBV11-2 with TRBJ2-1, with unresolved D. V gave up 4 bases and J gave up 4 bases, with 8 bases separating them. This CDR3 comprises 13 residues. Germline CDR1 SGHAT, CDR2 FQNNGV. CDR3 sequence reads: CASSSERYNEQFF. The CDR3 nucleotides are TGTGCCAGCAGCTCCGAGAGGTACAATGAGCAGTTCTTC. Full variable domain (remainder filled in from reference TRBV11-2 and TRBJ2-1): EAGVAQSPRYKIIEKRQSVAFWCNPISGHATLYWYQQILGQGPKLLIQFQNNGVVDDSQLPKDRFSAERLKGVDSTLKIQPAKLEDSAVYLCASSSERYNEQFFGPGTRLTVL.

This sequence joins TRBV2 and TRBJ1-5; possibly TRBD1 for D (5 bases). Per the germline V gene, CDR1 is SNHLY and CDR2 is FYNNEI. Trimming cost V 6 bases and J 5 bases, with 11 bases left between them. The CDR3 is 13 amino acids. CDR3 region: CASSDSNYQPQHF. The CDR3 DNA sequence: TGTGCCAGCAGCGACAGCAATTATCAGCCCCAGCATTTT.

The rearrangement joins TRBV27 to TRBJ2-7, with 9 bases identical to TRBD2. The length of the CDR3 is 16 residues. Germline V gene sequence: CDR1 MNHEY, CDR2 SMNVEV (reference sequence). J gave up 7 bases and V 4 bases, and 14 bases lay outside the gene matches. CDR3 bases: TGTGCCAGCAGTTCCAGGATAATAGCGGGAGCAACGGAGCAGTACTTC. The encoded protein is CASSSRIIAGATEQYF.

The genes are TRBV2 and TRBJ2-1; 8 bases line up with TRBD2. V gave up 3 bases and J gave up 9 bases; unmatched junction bases: 16. Germline V gene lookup returns CDR1 SNHLY and CDR2 FYNNEI. This CDR3 has 17 residues. CDR3 DNA sequence: TGTGCCAGCAGTGATACGGGGGCGGGAGGAGGGAGTGGTGAGCAGTTCTTC. Translation: CASSDTGAGGGSGEQFF.

This chain uses TRBV7-9 with TRBJ1-5, with 7 positions matching TRBD1. V gave up 5 bases and J gave up 2 bases; unmatched junction bases: 12. This CDR3 is 17 amino acids long. Germline V CDR1 and CDR2: SEHNR, FQNEAQ (reference sequence). CDR3 nucleotide sequence: TGTGCCAGCAGCAACGTGCAGGGGGATCGGGGCAATCAGCCCCAGCATTTT. Its protein product is CASSNVQGDRGNQPQHF.

This sequence joins TRBV28 and TRBJ1-4; 9 bases match TRBD1. Trimming at V came to 5 bases and at J to 3 bases, leaving 7 bases not matched to a gene. The CDR3 has 16 residues. CDR1 and CDR2 from the germline V gene are MDHEN and SYDVKM. The CDR3 DNA follows: TGTGCCAGCAGTAAATCACAGGGGGCGGCTAATGAAAAACTGTTTTTT. The encoded protein is CASSKSQGAANEKLFF.

This chain connects TRBV7-2 to TRBJ2-2, with D possibly matching TRBD2 (6 bases). The CDR3 consists of 15 residues. The V end was cut by 4 bases, the J end by 3 bases, with 12 bases between. Germline CDR1 is SGHTA and CDR2 is FQGNSA. CDR3 in DNA: TGTGCCAGCAGCTCGGAGGGACCGTACACCGGGGAGCTGTTTTTT. Translation gives CASSSEGPYTGELFF.

A note on this clone: The sample has other DNA sequences that encode this CDR3 too. The rearrangement uses TRBV21-1 and TRBJ1-5; the table's D call, TRBD1, was not checked against the DNA. TRBV21-1 is a documented pseudogene. This CDR3 is 19 amino acids long. This chain's CDR3 is CASSKEMRTASYSNQPQHF. The CDR3 nucleotides are TGTGCCAGCAGCAAAGAGATGAGGACAGCGAGTTATAGCAATCAGCCCCAGCATTTT.

J is TRBJ1-1 and V is TRBV7-9; TRBD1 might be the D (5 bases). V lost 3 bases to trimming and J lost 4 bases, with 15 bases between them. Per germline, CDR1 SEHNR and CDR2 FQNEAQ (reference sequence). CDR3 size: 15 residues. The CDR3 DNA sequence: TGTGCCAGCAGCTTCCCAGGGTCGGAAGGCACTGAAGCTTTCTTT. Translation: CASSFPGSEGTEAFF.

The V call is TRBV29-1, the J call TRBJ2-1, with 16 nucleotides matching TRBD2. From germline, CDR1 is SQVTM and CDR2 ANQGSEA. J gave up 7 bases and V 8 bases, and 11 bases lay outside the gene matches. This CDR3 is 16 amino acids long. In DNA form, the CDR3 reads TGCAGCATCTCTCAGGGACTAGCGGGAGGGCCAAATGAGCAGTTCTTC. Translating gives CSISQGLAGGPNEQFF.

Points on this clone: Other nucleotide sequences in the sample specify the same CDR3. V gene TRBV19 combines with J gene TRBJ2-1, with a tentative D call TRBD2 (5 bases). Germline CDR1 LNHDA, CDR2 SQIVND (reference sequence). V was clipped by 0 bases and J by 13 bases, with 13 bases between them. The CDR3 length is 13 residues. In nucleotides, the CDR3 is TGTGCCAGTAGTATAGATGGGAGAGGGCCCCAGTTCTTC. Amino acids: CASSIDGRGPQFF.

The chain couples TRBV7-2 to TRBJ2-2; D is perhaps TRBD2 (5 bases). This CDR3 region has 14 residues. V was pared by 5 bases and J by 3 bases, with 10 bases between. Germline CDR1 reads SGHTA; CDR2 reads FQGNSA. DNA for the CDR3: TGTGCCAGCAGCATGGACTTCTACACCGGGGAGCTGTTTTTT. Translating it yields CASSMDFYTGELFF.

The CDR3 reads CASSVSGNTEAFF. DNA of the CDR3: TGTGCCAGCAGCGTGTCCGGGAACACTGAAGCTTTCTTT. This chain connects TRBV9 to TRBJ1-1, with D hard to call. Germline loops: CDR1 SGDLS, CDR2 YYNGEE. The V end was cut by 2 bases, the J end by 1 base, with 6 bases between. The CDR3 has 13 residues.

J is TRBJ2-5 and V is TRBV5-1; TRBD1 matches 8 bases. The CDR3 extends over 14 amino acids. Germline assignment: CDR1 SGHRS and CDR2 YFSETQ. J gave up 5 bases and V 3 bases, and 6 bases lay outside the gene matches. In DNA, the CDR3 is TGCGCCAGCAGCTCTGGACAGGGCGCGGAGACCCAGTACTTC. This gives the protein CASSSGQGAETQYF.

This chain links TRBV5-1 with TRBJ1-1; TRBD1 might be the D (5 bases). The germline V gene has CDR1 SGHRS and CDR2 YFSETQ. This CDR3 region has 15 residues. V was clipped by 4 bases and J by 0 bases, with 13 bases between them. CDR3: CASSPLGALNTEAFF. The CDR3 nucleotides are TGCGCCAGCAGCCCCCTTGGGGCATTGAACACTGAAGCTTTCTTT. Based on the CDR3 plus reference TRBV5-1 and TRBJ1-1, the full variable domain is KAGVTQTPRYLIKTRGQQVTLSCSPISGHRSVSWYQQTPGQGLQFLFEYFSETQRNKGNFPGRFSGRQFSNSRSEMNVSTLELGDSALYLCASSPLGALNTEAFFGQGTRLTVV.

This clone was detected only once. This sequence joins TRBV10-3 and TRBJ2-3; 12 positions match TRBD2. The CDR3 loop spans 18 amino acids. Germline V gives CDR1 ENHRY, CDR2 SYGVKD. The trim removed 2 bases at V and 0 bases at J, leaving 6 bases unmatched. CDR3 in DNA: TGTGCCATCAGTGAGCTGGGGACTAGCGGGTCTAGCACAGATACGCAGTATTTT. Encoded protein: CAISELGTSGSSTDTQYF.

The J gene is TRBJ2-1, the V gene TRBV7-2; 14 positions match TRBD2. CDR1 and CDR2 from the germline V gene are SGHTA and FQGNSA. V lost 5 bases to trimming and J lost 0 bases; unmatched junction nucleotides: 6. This CDR3 comprises 18 residues. CDR3 nucleotide sequence: TGTGCCAGCAGCCCGGGACTAGCGGGGGCATACTCCTACAATGAGCAGTTCTTC. It translates to CASSPGLAGAYSYNEQFF.